One and the same sample provided the 27 T cell receptor beta chains below, sequenced in a study of CD8 T cells in Susac syndrome. Random hexamers were used to reverse transcribe an amount of about 0.5 to 1 ug RNA. TCRdb recomputed calls from the immunoSEQ multiplex PCR reads with MiXCR, one row per CDR3 protein. The sample lists about 150,000 distinct CDR3 sequences, nearly 97% seen once, with over 0.12% in the top ten. Material: CD8+ T cells from PBMCs. The receptors derive from a human donor with multiple sclerosis.

The chain combines TRBV7-8 with TRBJ1-5, with 7 bases identical to TRBD1. Losses at the gene ends were 4 bases for V and 7 bases for J; bases not matched to a gene: 13. The CDR3 is 16 amino acids. The germline V gene encodes CDR1 SGHVS and CDR2 FQNEAQ. For the CDR3, the DNA is TGTGCCAGCAGCTCCGCTCCGACAGGGAGGTGGCAGCCCCAGCATTTT. Translation: CASSSAPTGRWQPQHF.

The rearrangement joins TRBV24-1 to TRBJ2-1, with TRBD2 identical over 12 bases. Trimming cost V 5 bases and J 3 bases; bases outside gene matches: 4. The CDR3 totals 16 residues. Germline V gene lookup returns CDR1 KGHDR and CDR2 SFDVKD. The CDR3 coding sequence is TGTGCCACCAGTGCTAGCGGGGGGGCATTCTACAATGAGCAGTTCTTC. Translating gives CATSASGGAFYNEQFF.

The chain links TRBV3-1 to TRBJ2-1, with a tentative D call TRBD1 (6 bases). The ends were cut back, 4 bases at V and 7 bases at J, with 14 bases in the middle. The length of the CDR3 is 14 residues. Germline V gene sequence: CDR1 LGHDT, CDR2 YNNKEL (reference sequence). The CDR3 protein is CASSPRTEGNEQFF. The CDR3 coding sequence is TGTGCCAGCAGCCCAAGGACAGAGGGAAATGAGCAGTTCTTC.

This clonotype was recorded only once. The J gene is TRBJ2-5, the V gene TRBV4-1, with 8 bases that match TRBD2. CDR1 MGHRA and CDR2 YSYEKL come from the germline V gene. V shed 4 bases, J shed 2 bases, and the junction held 3 bases outside the gene matches. The CDR3 extends over 14 amino acids. CDR3 sequence reads: CASSLGTSQETQYF. The CDR3 region has the DNA TGCGCCAGCAGCCTCGGGACTAGTCAAGAGACCCAGTACTTC.

This chain links TRBV5-6 with TRBJ2-3, with 8 bases that match TRBD1. Germline CDR1 reads SGHDT; CDR2 reads YYEEEE. After removal of 0 bases from V and 4 bases from J, the junction contained 4 bases not matched to a gene. There are 15 residues in the CDR3. The CDR3 DNA is TGTGCCAGCAGCTTGGGACAGGGGTCCCCAGATACGCAGTATTTT. Its translation: CASSLGQGSPDTQYF.

V is TRBV29-1 and J is TRBJ1-3, with D hard to call. The germline V gene has CDR1 SQVTM and CDR2 ANQGSEA. Trimming stripped 1 base from V and 3 bases from J, with 1 base between. This CDR3 contains 11 residues. CDR3 in DNA: TGCAGCGTTGAAGGTGGAAACACCATATATTTT. Its translation: CSVEGGNTIYF.

The sample holds one count of this clonotype. The chain joins TRBV20-1 to TRBJ2-7; a weak D match, TRBD1 (5 bases). Trimming removed 3 bases at V and 3 bases at J, with 12 bases between. CDR1 is DFQATT, CDR2 SNEGSKA, per germline (reference sequence). The CDR3 totals 13 residues. The DNA for the CDR3 is TGCAGTGCTAGTCAGTACAGGAACTACGAGCAGTACTTC. Translation: CSASQYRNYEQYF.

The J gene is TRBJ1-5, the V gene TRBV6-6, with D unclear. The germline V gene encodes CDR1 MNHNY and CDR2 SVGAGI (reference sequence). This CDR3 spans 14 amino acids. V lost 6 bases and J lost 7, with 16 bases in between. Written as DNA, the CDR3 is TGTGCCAGCAGGACGATCGGGCTCGGCCAGCCCCAGCATTTT. It translates to CASRTIGLGQPQHF.

The chain has TRBV30 and TRBJ1-1, with D unresolved. V was clipped by 0 bases and J by 2 bases, with 4 bases between them. Germline lookup yields CDR1 GTSNPN and CDR2 SVGIG (reference sequence). This CDR3 has 12 residues. The CDR3 DNA sequence: TGTGCCTGGAGTGTCTTTAACACTGAAGCTTTCTTT. This translates into CAWSVFNTEAFF. Full variable domain (missing parts from reference TRBV30 and TRBJ1-1): SQTIHQWPATLVQPVGSPLSLECTVEGTSNPNLYWYRQAAGRGLQLLFYSVGIGQISSEVPQNLSASRPQDRQFILSSKKLLLSDSGFYLCAWSVFNTEAFFGQGTRLTVV.

This chain connects TRBV25-1 to TRBJ1-1; TRBD1 matches 7 bases. V shed 4 bases, J shed 1 base, and the junction held 15 bases outside the gene matches. CDR3 length: 18 residues. Germline V gives CDR1 MGHDK, CDR2 SYGVNS. Here the CDR3 reads CASSVTRDSRVKNTEAFF. The CDR3 DNA follows: TGTGCCAGCAGTGTCACCCGGGACAGCCGCGTAAAGAACACTGAAGCTTTCTTT.

V and J are TRBV29-1 and TRBJ1-1; maybe TRBD1 (6 bases). V was cut by 1 base and J by 7 bases, with 13 bases left in between. Germline assignment: CDR1 SQVTM and CDR2 ANQGSEA. This CDR3 has 13 amino acids. The CDR3 DNA reads TGCAGCGTTGAAGGTCGGGGGGCCTTTGAAGCTTTCTTT. Its protein product is CSVEGRGAFEAFF.

This sequence joins TRBV2 and TRBJ1-5; D might be TRBD1 (5 bases). Between the trimmed V and J ends, which lost 8 bases and 9 bases, there was a span of 20 bases. The CDR3 totals 14 residues. From germline, CDR1 is SNHLY and CDR2 FYNNEI. In DNA form, the CDR3 reads TGTGCCAGCGGCGGAGGTCAGGGCCCGCTGCCCCAGCATTTT. This sequence encodes CASGGGQGPLPQHF.

The V gene is TRBV30, the J gene TRBJ1-1; 10 bases match TRBD1. Germline CDR1 reads GTSNPN; CDR2 reads SVGIG (reference sequence). V lost 1 base to trimming and J lost 4 bases; unmatched junction nucleotides: 3. This CDR3 contains 14 residues. In DNA, the CDR3 is TGTGCCTGGAGTGCCGGGACAGGGGCCACTGAAGCTTTCTTT. Its protein product is CAWSAGTGATEAFF.

The J gene is TRBJ1-2, the V gene TRBV29-1; D is unclear. This CDR3 has 14 amino acids. Germline V CDR1 and CDR2: SQVTM, ANQGSEA. Trimming took 3 bases from V and 4 from J, leaving 15 bases between them. CDR3 sequence: CSVEASQFAYGYTF. The CDR3 nucleotides are TGCAGCGTTGAGGCCAGCCAGTTTGCCTATGGCTACACCTTC.

The count of this clonotype is one. The chain has TRBV11-2 and TRBJ2-3; 12 bases match TRBD2. This CDR3 has 18 residues. CDR1 is SGHAT, CDR2 FQNNGV, per germline. The V and J ends lost 1 base and 0 bases, in that order; junction bases with no gene match: 5. The CDR3 nucleotides are TGTGCCAGCAGCTTAGGACTAGCGGGGGCCGTTAGCACAGATACGCAGTATTTT. Its protein product is CASSLGLAGAVSTDTQYF.

This clonotype appeared a single time. The rearrangement links TRBV7-6 to TRBJ2-3, with TRBD1 identical over 9 bases. The ends lost 1 base at V and 2 bases at J; junction bases unmatched: 4. The CDR3 sequence is 16 residues long. CDR1 and CDR2 (germline): SGHVS, FNYEAQ. CDR3 residues: CASSLGWDRATDTQYF. Here the CDR3 DNA reads TGTGCCAGCAGCTTAGGTTGGGACAGGGCCACAGATACGCAGTATTTT.

This rearrangement joins TRBV19 to TRBJ2-3; no firm D call. This CDR3 region has 16 residues. The ends were cut back, 5 bases at V and 2 bases at J, with 17 bases in the middle. CDR1 is LNHDA, CDR2 SQIVND, per germline (reference sequence). CDR3 in amino acids: CASSVWAPEPTDTQYF. The CDR3 DNA reads as TGTGCCAGTAGTGTCTGGGCCCCCGAGCCCACAGATACGCAGTATTTT.

This chain connects TRBV6-5 to TRBJ2-7; D is unclear. The CDR3 sequence is 13 residues long. The germline V gene has CDR1 MNHEY and CDR2 SVGAGI. V dropped 2 bases and J dropped 7 bases, with 12 bases sitting between them. CDR3 protein: CASSYGLGGEQYV. The CDR3 nucleotides are TGTGCCAGCAGTTACGGGCTAGGTGGTGAGCAGTACGTC.

The chain joins TRBV29-1 to TRBJ1-2; D is undetermined. In germline, CDR1 is SQVTM, CDR2 ANQGSEA. With 6 bases removed from V and 4 bases from J, the gap between germline ends came to 15 bases. This CDR3 is built from 13 residues. CDR3: CSVQGLGIYGYTF. The CDR3 DNA reads TGCAGCGTCCAAGGTCTCGGTATCTATGGCTACACCTTC.

The chain employs TRBV5-1 and TRBJ2-3; 8 positions match TRBD1. CDR3 length: 17 amino acids. Trimming at V came to 3 bases and at J to 0 bases, leaving 9 bases not matched to a gene. Germline V lookup: CDR1 SGHRS, CDR2 YFSETQ. CDR3 nucleotides: TGCGCCAGCAGCTGGGGACAGGCAACTACTAGCACAGATACGCAGTATTTT. It encodes CASSWGQATTSTDTQYF.

Only one count was recorded for this clonotype. The chain joins TRBV11-2 to TRBJ1-5, with no clear D. This CDR3 spans 16 amino acids. The V gene's germline CDR1 is SGHAT and CDR2 FQNNGV. V was cut by 2 bases and J by 3 bases, with 14 bases left in between. DNA for the CDR3: TGTGCCAGCAGCTTATATCCAGACATCGCCAATCAGCCCCAGCATTTT. Amino acids: CASSLYPDIANQPQHF.

The chain couples TRBV5-1 to TRBJ2-1; 11 nucleotides line up with TRBD1. CDR1 is SGHRS, CDR2 YFSETQ, per germline. V was clipped by 0 bases and J by 6 bases; unmatched bases: 5. The CDR3 covers 16 residues. The CDR3 nucleotides are TGCGCCAGCAGCTTGGCAGGGACAGGGGGTCTCAATGAGCAGTTCTTC. Translated: CASSLAGTGGLNEQFF.

This CDR3 is CSVDGGAPNNEQFF. The CDR3 coding sequence is TGCAGCGTTGATGGGGGGGCCCCTAACAATGAGCAGTTCTTC. The chain is built from TRBV29-1 and TRBJ2-1; TRBD2 might be the D (7 bases). There are 14 residues in the CDR3. V lost 3 bases and J lost 5, with 14 bases in between. Germline V gene sequence: CDR1 SQVTM, CDR2 ANQGSEA.

This chain links TRBV5-1 with TRBJ2-5, with D uncertain. V gave up 3 bases and J gave up 1 base, with 10 bases separating them. Germline-derived CDR1 and CDR2 are SGHRS and YFSETQ. This CDR3 region has 14 residues. The CDR3 coding sequence is TGCGCCAGCAGCTCTTCGAGGACCCAAGAGACCCAGTACTTC. Residues: CASSSSRTQETQYF.

This rearrangement joins TRBV29-1 to TRBJ2-1, with D perhaps matching TRBD1 or TRBD2 (6 bases each). CDR1 SQVTM and CDR2 ANQGSEA come from the germline V gene. The CDR3 covers 10 residues. With 7 bases removed from V and 8 bases from J, the gap between germline ends came to 9 bases. CDR3: CSAGGHEQFF. CDR3 sequence (DNA): TGCAGCGCCGGGGGCCATGAGCAGTTCTTC.

The chain is built from TRBV30 and TRBJ1-1, with D possibly TRBD1 on 6 matching bases. In germline, CDR1 is GTSNPN, CDR2 SVGIG (reference sequence). The CDR3 is made up of 13 amino acids. The V and J ends lost 1 base and 5 bases respectively, with 11 bases between them. CDR3 coding DNA: TGTGCCTGGAGTGCAGGGGTAAAAACTGAAGCTTTCTTT. Translating gives CAWSAGVKTEAFF.

The V call is TRBV5-1, the J call TRBJ1-1; tentatively, D is TRBD1 (5 bases). Germline values: CDR1 SGHRS, CDR2 YFSETQ. With 1 base removed from V and 1 base from J, the gap between germline ends came to 8 bases. The CDR3 consists of 14 residues. In DNA, the CDR3 is TGCGCCAGCAGCTTGTATAGGGGGAACACTGAAGCTTTCTTT. Translated, it gives CASSLYRGNTEAFF.